This paragraph reports one T cell receptor (beta chain). The antigen is undetermined. All donors participated as healthy donors of bone marrow. PCR was performed using 60 Vbeta and 13 Jbeta primers. Libraries were prepared by immunoSEQ multiplex PCR; TCRdb keeps only in-frame clonotypes and omits some of them. The profile shows around 200,000 clones, 65% to 80% of them singletons. The data were taken from a study of cytomegalovirus exposure and HLA in healthy donors. General study results and limits: The productive fraction for most TCR beta V segments was about 90% or about 30% in an earlier analysis.

CDR1 and CDR2 from the germline V gene are SGHRS and YFSETQ. The CDR3 covers 18 residues. Unmatched junction bases numbered 11, after V lost 5 bases and J lost 2 bases. Material: PBMCs. The chain couples TRBV5-1 to TRBJ2-3; TRBD2 agrees at 13 bases. This clonotype was obtained from a man between 35 and 55 years old in good health and CMV-seronegative. The CDR3: CASRPTSGGGQDTDTQYF. In DNA form, the CDR3 reads TGCGCCAGCAGACCTACTAGCGGGGGGGGACAGGACACAGATACGCAGTATTTT. The full variable domain, rest sourced from reference TRBV5-1 and TRBJ2-3, is KAGVTQTPRYLIKTRGQQVTLSCSPISGHRSVSWYQQTPGQGLQFLFEYFSETQRNKGNFPGRFSGRQFSNSRSEMNVSTLELGDSALYLCASRPTSGGGQDTDTQYFGPGTRLTVL.